A single sample is the source of the 31 T cell receptor beta chains below, sequenced in a study of cytomegalovirus exposure and HLA in healthy donors. PCR used 60 Vbeta primers and 13 Jbeta primers. Sequencing was performed with immunoSEQ multiplex PCR; in TCRdb, only in-frame clones are kept and a portion is missing. The table shows around 170,000 clones, with 76% occurring only once. The sample comprised PBMCs. The receptors were gathered from a man between 18 and 29 years old in good health and CMV-seronegative.

This chain joins TRBV6-5 and TRBJ2-1; 9 nucleotides line up with TRBD1. The CDR3 is 16 amino acids. The junction had 9 bases not matched to a gene; V was cut back by 2 bases and J by 7 bases. The germline V gene has CDR1 MNHEY and CDR2 SVGAGI. The CDR3 loop is CASSYETGTGLNEQFF. The CDR3 DNA reads as TGTGCCAGCAGTTACGAGACCGGGACAGGGTTAAATGAGCAGTTCTTC.

This clone has a handful of counts. The rearrangement links TRBV19 to TRBJ2-6; no clear D gene. The CDR3 length is 12 residues. Trimming shortened V by 10 bases and J by 0 bases, and 4 bases separated the two germline ends. Germline assignment: CDR1 LNHDA and CDR2 SQIVND (reference sequence). As DNA, the CDR3 is TGTGCCACCCACTCTGGGGCCAACGTCCTGACTTTC. Translating gives CATHSGANVLTF.

The chain recombines TRBV20-1 with TRBJ1-2; the D is unclear. The CDR3 sequence is 11 residues long. The V gene's germline CDR1 is DFQATT and CDR2 SNEGSKA (reference sequence). V lost 5 bases to trimming and J lost 0 bases, with 4 bases between them. The CDR3 loop reads CSAEPNYGYTF. DNA for the CDR3: TGCAGTGCTGAGCCTAACTATGGCTACACCTTC.

In its sample, this clone was seen a few times. The gene calls are TRBV28 and TRBJ1-6, with TRBD1 matching 10 bases. This CDR3 has 15 residues. Germline assignment: CDR1 MDHEN and CDR2 SYDVKM. Germline trimming cut 4 bases from V and 8 bases from J; bases unmatched to any gene: 5. The CDR3 loop reads CASSSRDRGYSPLHF. The CDR3 bases are TGTGCCAGCAGTTCACGGGACAGGGGATATTCACCCCTCCACTTT.

As regards this clone: Relative to the germline gene, one junction end is altered; a read error may explain this. This chain joins TRBV6-5 and TRBJ2-7, with D possibly being TRBD2 (6 bases). The germline V gene encodes CDR1 MNHEY and CDR2 SVGAGI. The CDR3 spans 11 residues. The CDR3 spells CASRKTSEVFF. CDR3 DNA sequence: TGTGCCAGCAGGAAGACTAGTGAGGTCTTCTTC.

The chain carries TRBV28 and TRBJ2-5; possible D gene TRBD1, 5 bases. Germline V gene sequence: CDR1 MDHEN, CDR2 SYDVKM. This CDR3 contains 13 residues. The ends were cut back, 8 bases at V and 4 bases at J, with 14 bases in the middle. As DNA, the CDR3 is TGTGCCAGCGCCCGGTGGGGCGGAGAGACCCAGTACTTC. It specifies CASARWGGETQYF.

V is TRBV29-1 and J is TRBJ2-5, with D perhaps matching TRBD1 (5 bases). The V end was cut by 4 bases, the J end by 0 bases, with 6 bases between. The germline CDR1 and CDR2 sequences are SQVTM and ANQGSEA. This CDR3 has 12 residues. Written as DNA, the CDR3 is TGCAGCGTTGGACAGAACCAAGAGACCCAGTACTTC. Translated: CSVGQNQETQYF.

This clone has more than one count but fewer than ten. The CDR3 sequence is CASSPIRRQGHYEQYF. CDR3 DNA: TGTGCCAGCAGCCCCATCCGAAGGCAGGGGCATTACGAGCAGTACTTC. J is TRBJ2-7 and V is TRBV11-2; tentatively, D is TRBD1 (6 bases). The CDR3 runs 16 residues. V was clipped by 5 bases and J by 4 bases, with 21 bases between them. Germline values: CDR1 SGHAT, CDR2 FQNNGV.

The chain is built from TRBV16 and TRBJ2-3; tentative D call: TRBD2 (5 bases). The CDR3 has 15 amino acids. Trimming left V 5 bases short and J 5 bases short, with 17 bases between. From germline, CDR1 is KGHSY and CDR2 FQNENV. As DNA, the CDR3 is TGTGCCAGCAGCACAACGGGGAGCCGGGGAGATACGCAGTATTTT. Translation: CASSTTGSRGDTQYF.

V and J are TRBV15 and TRBJ2-2; maybe TRBD2 (5 bases). The CDR3 extends over 15 amino acids. Between the trimmed V and J ends, which lost 0 bases and 5 bases, there was a span of 10 bases. Germline V gene lookup returns CDR1 LNHNV and CDR2 YYDKDF (reference sequence). CDR3 DNA sequence: TGTGCCACCAGCAGAGATCTCACGGGGACCGGGGAGCTGTTTTTT. Translation gives CATSRDLTGTGELFF.

The chain recombines TRBV5-1 with TRBJ1-1; maybe TRBD1 (6 bases). Trimming took 3 bases from V and 2 from J, leaving 14 bases between them. CDR3 length equals 15 residues. From germline, CDR1 is SGHRS and CDR2 YFSETQ. DNA of the CDR3: TGCGCCAGCAGCTCAACCCCGGACAGAAACACTGAAGCTTTCTTT. It encodes CASSSTPDRNTEAFF.

This clone was recorded a few times. The chain combines TRBV6-6 with TRBJ2-5; 11 nucleotides align to TRBD1. The CDR3 extends over 13 amino acids. Germline values: CDR1 MNHNY, CDR2 SVGAGI (reference sequence). The junction had 4 bases not matched to a gene; V was cut back by 9 bases and J by 4 bases. CDR3 DNA: TGTGCCAGTCGGACAGGGGGCGGAGAGACCCAGTACTTC. It specifies CASRTGGGETQYF.

The sample holds a few counts of this clone. The chain employs TRBV19 and TRBJ1-1; D is perhaps TRBD1 (5 bases). Per germline, CDR1 LNHDA and CDR2 SQIVND (reference sequence). Trimming removed 6 bases from V and 1 base from J, with 6 bases in between. The CDR3 totals 12 residues. In DNA form, the CDR3 reads TGTGCCAGTAGACAGGCGAACACTGAAGCTTTCTTT. Protein product: CASRQANTEAFF. The full variable domain, with the rest looked up from reference TRBV19 and TRBJ1-1, is DGGITQSPKYLFRKEGQNVTLSCEQNLNHDAMYWYRQDPGQGLRLIYYSQIVNDFQKGDIAEGYSVSREKKESFPLTVTSAQKNPTAFYLCASRQANTEAFFGQGTRLTVV.

The chain is built from TRBV6-1 and TRBJ1-1; D not resolved. The CDR3 is made up of 12 amino acids. Germline values: CDR1 MNHNS, CDR2 SASEGT. V gave up 7 bases and J gave up 2 bases, with 8 bases separating them. The CDR3 bases are TGTGCCAGCATGGCAGGCAACACTGAAGCTTTCTTT. Protein product: CASMAGNTEAFF.

The chain uses TRBV15 and TRBJ1-1; tentatively, D is TRBD1 (6 bases). Per germline, CDR1 LNHNV and CDR2 YYDKDF (reference sequence). The CDR3 extends over 15 amino acids. Trimming pared 0 bases from V and 1 base from J, leaving 9 bases between. The CDR3 DNA reads TGTGCCACCAGCAGAGATAGGGGGGGGAACACTGAAGCTTTCTTT. Translated, it gives CATSRDRGGNTEAFF.

This chain connects TRBV5-4 to TRBJ2-7, with TRBD1 matching 12 bases. V lost 3 bases, J lost 5 bases, and 6 bases stayed unmatched. Germline CDR1 SGHNT, CDR2 YYREEE (reference sequence). The CDR3 runs 15 residues. DNA for the CDR3: TGTGCCAGCAGCTCTCCGGGACAGGGGGCCCACGAGCAGTACTTC. This encodes CASSSPGQGAHEQYF.

The chain combines TRBV5-1 with TRBJ2-2; 8 bases are shared with TRBD1. Germline-derived CDR1 and CDR2 are SGHRS and YFSETQ. The CDR3 loop spans 15 amino acids. Trimming at V came to 4 bases and at J to 7 bases, leaving 9 bases not matched to a gene. CDR3 sequence reads: CASSQMTGAHGELFF. The CDR3 nucleotides are TGCGCCAGCAGCCAAATGACAGGGGCCCACGGGGAGCTGTTTTTT.

This clone has only a few counts. The chain combines TRBV10-3 with TRBJ2-3, with no clear D. Germline CDR1 reads ENHRY; CDR2 reads SYGVKD. V was trimmed by 11 bases and J by 4 bases, leaving 10 bases between them. There are 11 residues in the CDR3. CDR3 region: CAALTADTQYF. DNA for the CDR3: TGTGCCGCCCTTACGGCAGATACGCAGTATTTT.

The V and J genes are TRBV6-1 and TRBJ1-1; 10 positions agree with TRBD1. V was clipped by 1 base and J by 9 bases; unmatched bases: 2. The CDR3 runs 13 residues. Germline V lookup: CDR1 MNHNS, CDR2 SASEGT. CDR3 sequence: CASSEVDRGQAFF. The CDR3 DNA sequence: TGTGCCAGCAGTGAAGTCGACAGGGGGCAAGCTTTCTTT.

This chain links TRBV11-2 with TRBJ2-7, with TRBD2 matching over 8 bases. V lost 0 bases and J lost 2; bases outside the gene matches: 9. Germline V gene data show CDR1 as SGHAT and CDR2 as FQNNGV. This CDR3 spans 17 amino acids. CDR3 in amino acids: CASSLDFGTSGTYEQYF. CDR3 sequence (DNA): TGTGCCAGCAGCTTAGATTTTGGAACTAGCGGAACCTACGAGCAGTACTTC.

The gene calls are TRBV6-5 and TRBJ2-3, with D perhaps TRBD2 (5 bases). Germline-derived CDR1 and CDR2 are MNHEY and SVGAGI. The ends were cut back, 6 bases at V and 3 bases at J, with 13 bases in the middle. The CDR3 is 14 residues long. DNA for the CDR3: TGTGCCAGCAGCGGGGTGTATGGAACAGATACGCAGTATTTT. Translating gives CASSGVYGTDTQYF.

The chain links TRBV5-4 to TRBJ2-1; a possible D gene is TRBD1 (6 bases). CDR3 length: 15 residues. V was pared by 1 base and J by 7 bases, with 15 bases between. Germline assignment: CDR1 SGHNT and CDR2 YYREEE (reference sequence). The CDR3 nucleotides are TGTGCCAGCAGCTTGCAGGGGATGGGGAGAAATGAGCAGTTCTTC. This encodes CASSLQGMGRNEQFF.

The chain recombines TRBV27 with TRBJ2-7; possibly TRBD1 for D (5 bases). CDR3 length equals 14 residues. Trimming stripped 5 bases from V and 3 bases from J, with 14 bases between. Germline assignment: CDR1 MNHEY and CDR2 SMNVEV (reference sequence). The DNA for the CDR3 is TGTGCCAGCAGTCGACAGACAGTTAACTACGAGCAGTACTTC. This gives the protein CASSRQTVNYEQYF.

The rearrangement links TRBV6-5 to TRBJ1-2; TRBD1 might be the D (5 bases). Looked up from germline, CDR1 is MNHEY and CDR2 is SVGAGI. This CDR3 region has 15 residues. The V gene lost 4 bases and the J gene lost 4 bases, with 16 bases spanning the gap. The CDR3 loop reads CASSFEQGSFYGYTF. The CDR3, as DNA: TGTGCCAGCAGTTTCGAGCAGGGTAGTTTCTATGGCTACACCTTC.

V gene TRBV11-2 combines with J gene TRBJ1-2, with 8 positions matching TRBD1. With V trimmed by 0 bases and J by 0 bases, 3 bases remained unmatched. The germline V gene encodes CDR1 SGHAT and CDR2 FQNNGV. The CDR3 consists of 16 residues. The CDR3 here is CASSLEATGANYGYTF. In DNA form, the CDR3 reads TGTGCCAGCAGCTTAGAGGCGACAGGGGCTAACTATGGCTACACCTTC.

The V gene is TRBV6-5, the J gene TRBJ1-1; D ambiguous. This CDR3 comprises 11 residues. Germline CDR1 is MNHEY and CDR2 is SVGAGI. Trimming stripped 11 bases from V and 5 bases from J, with 12 bases between. The CDR3 here is CAQEGGTEAFF. The DNA of the CDR3 is TGTGCCCAGGAGGGCGGGACTGAAGCTTTCTTT.

The CDR3 reads CASSLASGKGYTF. The CDR3 DNA reads TGTGCCAGCAGCTTAGCTTCAGGGAAGGGCTACACCTTC. This rearrangement joins TRBV7-6 to TRBJ1-2, with D possibly being TRBD1 (5 bases). Germline lookup yields CDR1 SGHVS and CDR2 FNYEAQ. There are 13 residues in the CDR3. Trimming stripped 0 bases from V and 8 bases from J, with 10 bases between.

The CDR3 coding sequence is TGTGCCAGCAACAAACAGGGGGCAAGTGGCTACACCTTC. It yields the protein CASNKQGASGYTF. This chain uses TRBV6-5 with TRBJ1-2; 9 positions match TRBD1. The CDR3 has 13 residues. V gave up 7 bases and J gave up 7 bases; unmatched junction bases: 7. Germline CDR1 is MNHEY and CDR2 is SVGAGI.

This clone has a handful of counts. V gene TRBV6-5 combines with J gene TRBJ2-7; TRBD1 might be the D (5 bases). Per the germline V gene, CDR1 is MNHEY and CDR2 is SVGAGI. The CDR3 covers 14 residues. The ends were cut back, 5 bases at V and 2 bases at J, with 13 bases in the middle. CDR3 coding DNA: TGTGCCAGCAGTCCGCCAGACAGACCCTACGAGCAGTACTTC. It encodes CASSPPDRPYEQYF.

On this clone itself: The junction differs from germline at one of its ends, possibly a read error. CDR3: CASSSTGLDAF. The CDR3 coding sequence is TGTGCCAGCAGCTCGACAGGGCTAGACGCCTTC. V usage is TRBV7-9 and J usage is TRBJ1-2; 7 positions match TRBD1. This CDR3 is 11 amino acids long. In germline, CDR1 is SEHNR, CDR2 FQNEAQ (reference sequence).

This clone was recorded a few times. The rearrangement joins TRBV28 to TRBJ1-2; 9 bases map to TRBD1. With V trimmed by 2 bases and J by 4 bases, 8 bases remained unmatched. Germline V gives CDR1 MDHEN, CDR2 SYDVKM. The CDR3 is made up of 16 amino acids. CDR3 nucleotide sequence: TGTGCCAGCAGTTTACCCCCGGGACAGGGAGGCTATGGCTACACCTTC. Translating gives CASSLPPGQGGYGYTF.